The 25 T cell receptor beta chains presented below share a single source sample, sequenced in a study of human T cells and chemical hapten exposure. TCRdb reanalysed the RACE reads using MiXCR and keeps one entry per CDR3 protein. The sample records approximately 82,000 distinct CDR3 sequences, approximately 12% being singletons. Time point here: patch test 1, 2 weeks after DPC sensitization. Documented treatment: therapeutic diphenylcyclopropenone sensitization with weekly scalp DPC. Here the sequenced sample was whole blood, taken in connection with sensitization to the hapten diphenylcyclopropenone (DPC). The receptors originated from a woman in her sixties with alopecia areata. Some clones in this sample may be carry-over from other donors' samples.

This clonotype appeared a few times. The V call is TRBV11-2, the J call TRBJ2-7; 11 bases fit TRBD2. Germline lookup yields CDR1 SGHAT and CDR2 FQNNGV. V shed 4 bases and J 0 bases; nucleotides not matched to a gene: 11. The CDR3 has 18 residues. The CDR3 here is CASSYFLAGGPSSYEQYF. In DNA form, the CDR3 reads TGTGCCAGCAGCTACTTTCTAGCGGGGGGCCCGAGCTCCTACGAGCAGTACTTC.

This clonotype appeared a few times. The chain has TRBV18 and TRBJ1-6; 7 bases agree with TRBD1. The germline V gene has CDR1 KGHSH and CDR2 LQKENI. The CDR3 is 14 amino acids. V lost 4 bases, J lost 8 bases, and 5 bases stayed unmatched. The CDR3 coding sequence is TGTGCCAGCTCACTCGCAGGGGGGGATTCACCCCTCCACTTT. As protein: CASSLAGGDSPLHF.

This clonotype was detected many times. The V call is TRBV10-2, the J call TRBJ1-4; unclear D gene. The germline V and J ends were trimmed by 6 bases and 0 bases, with 8 bases remaining between them. Per the germline V gene, CDR1 is WSHSY and CDR2 is SAAADI. The CDR3 covers 14 residues. DNA for the CDR3: TGCGCCAGCAGATATACTGCAACTAATGAAAAACTGTTTTTT. The encoded protein is CASRYTATNEKLFF.

V is TRBV11-2 and J is TRBJ2-7; D gene uncertain. The germline CDR1 and CDR2 sequences are SGHAT and FQNNGV. Trimming stripped 6 bases from V and 2 bases from J, with 11 bases between. The CDR3 extends over 13 amino acids. The CDR3 nucleotides are TGTGCCAGCAGTCCGCGGTCCCCCTACGAGCAGTACTTC. Its protein product is CASSPRSPYEQYF.

In regard to this clonotype: This may be a read error, as it is one base from a much larger clone. The chain has TRBV5-1 and TRBJ2-3; 9 nucleotides match TRBD2. Looked up from germline, CDR1 is SGHRS and CDR2 is YFSETQ. The trim removed 4 bases at V and 5 bases at J, leaving 11 bases unmatched. CDR3 size: 16 residues. CDR3 coding DNA: TGCGCCAGCAGCGTCCAGGCTAGCGGGGCTTTAGATACGCAGTATTTT. This translates into CASSVQASGALDTQYF.

Many counts were recorded for this clonotype. The V call is TRBV2, the J call TRBJ1-1; D is unclear. The CDR3 is 11 amino acids. Germline values: CDR1 SNHLY, CDR2 FYNNEI. V was shortened by 11 bases and J by 0 bases, with 7 bases between the two germline ends. The CDR3 sequence is CAGKVNTEAFF. CDR3 in DNA: TGTGCCGGAAAAGTGAACACTGAAGCTTTCTTT.

This clonotype was counted a few times. This chain uses TRBV29-1 with TRBJ1-4, with D possibly TRBD1 on 5 matching bases. Germline lookup yields CDR1 SQVTM and CDR2 ANQGSEA. Trimming left V 7 bases short and J 5 bases short, with 14 bases between. The CDR3 is 13 amino acids. The CDR3 DNA follows: TGCAGCGCCACGGGACGTCTCAATGAAAAACTGTTTTTT. Its protein is CSATGRLNEKLFF.

This clonotype came up a few times. The V and J genes are TRBV29-1 and TRBJ2-3, with D perhaps TRBD2 (7 bases). There are 14 residues in the CDR3. Germline V gene sequence: CDR1 SQVTM, CDR2 ANQGSEA. V shed 6 bases and J shed 4 bases, with 17 bases lying between them. CDR3 in DNA: TGCAGCGTCCGTCGTGGGGGGGCCGCAGATACGCAGTATTTT. It yields the protein CSVRRGGAADTQYF.

The chain employs TRBV18 and TRBJ2-5; tentative D call: TRBD2 (5 bases). V lost 4 bases, J lost 1 base, and 13 bases lay in between. The CDR3 has 15 amino acids. Looked up from germline, CDR1 is KGHSH and CDR2 is LQKENI. The CDR3 DNA is TGTGCCAGCTCACAATTTTCGGACTTCCAAGAGACCCAGTACTTC. Its translation: CASSQFSDFQETQYF.

This clonotype was recorded a few times. The chain joins TRBV29-1 to TRBJ1-1; 9 positions agree with TRBD1. Germline trimming cut 5 bases from V and 6 bases from J; bases unmatched to any gene: 7. The CDR3 totals 13 residues. CDR1 and CDR2 from the germline V gene are SQVTM and ANQGSEA. The CDR3 reads CSVWDRAGAEAFF. The CDR3 DNA sequence: TGCAGCGTTTGGGACAGGGCCGGTGCTGAAGCTTTCTTT.

This rearrangement joins TRBV5-4 to TRBJ1-2; TRBD1 might be the D (5 bases). The CDR3 is 14 amino acids. Germline V gene data show CDR1 as SGHNT and CDR2 as YYREEE (reference sequence). The V end was cut by 5 bases, the J end by 1 base, with 12 bases between. CDR3 residues: CASRGRVNNYGYTF. The CDR3 DNA reads TGTGCCAGCAGAGGCAGGGTCAATAACTATGGCTACACCTTC.

This clonotype came up many times. The chain has TRBV11-2 and TRBJ2-7; 12 nucleotides agree with TRBD2. The CDR3 has 17 amino acids. Trimming cost V 1 base and J 6 bases; bases outside gene matches: 10. CDR1 is SGHAT, CDR2 FQNNGV, per germline. Written as DNA, the CDR3 is TGTGCCAGCAGCTTAGCGGGGGGCGGACTAGCGGGGTCCGAGCAGTACTTC. Amino acid sequence: CASSLAGGGLAGSEQYF.

Many counts were recorded for this clonotype. The chain is built from TRBV18 and TRBJ2-2, with TRBD1 matching over 7 bases. The CDR3 covers 17 residues. Trimming removed 0 bases from V and 0 bases from J; junction bases left unmatched: 4. Germline V gives CDR1 KGHSH, CDR2 LQKENI. CDR3 in DNA: TGTGCCAGCTCACCACCGCCCGGGACAGCGAACACCGGGGAGCTGTTTTTT. This codes for CASSPPPGTANTGELFF.

This clonotype has just a few counts. The chain uses TRBV7-9 and TRBJ2-5; a weak D match, TRBD2 (5 bases). The length of the CDR3 is 16 residues. V was trimmed by 2 bases and J by 1 base, leaving 14 bases between them. CDR1 SEHNR and CDR2 FQNEAQ come from the germline V gene (reference sequence). The CDR3 loop reads CASSLFDLASQETQYF. CDR3 in DNA: TGTGCCAGCAGCTTATTCGACCTAGCCTCCCAAGAGACCCAGTACTTC.

This chain joins TRBV4-1 and TRBJ1-1; D may be TRBD1 (6 bases). The CDR3 runs 15 residues. V was cut by 1 base and J by 3 bases, with 12 bases left in between. Germline V gene sequence: CDR1 MGHRA, CDR2 YSYEKL. DNA for the CDR3: TGCGCCAGCAGCCAAGGCGGGGGCCATTACACTGAAGCTTTCTTT. As protein: CASSQGGGHYTEAFF.

This clonotype was seen at least ten times. The chain employs TRBV6-9 and TRBJ1-5; D might be TRBD1 (6 bases). CDR3 length: 19 amino acids. The V end lost 4 bases, the J end lost 0 bases, and 22 bases lay between the germline ends. From germline, CDR1 is MNHGY and CDR2 SVAAGI. The CDR3 loop is CASSSEMDGGAGSNQPQHF. The CDR3 bases are TGTGCCAGCAGTTCGGAGATGGACGGGGGGGCGGGTAGCAATCAGCCCCAGCATTTT.

A few counts support this clonotype. The chain links TRBV20-1 to TRBJ1-2; D ambiguous. CDR3 length: 13 residues. The V end lost 0 bases, the J end lost 4 bases, and 9 bases lay between the germline ends. From germline, CDR1 is DFQATT and CDR2 SNEGSKA (reference sequence). The CDR3 bases are TGCAGTGCTAGAGATAAGGTTACCTATGGCTACACCTTC. Translating it yields CSARDKVTYGYTF.

This clonotype was counted many times. The chain links TRBV2 to TRBJ2-2; maybe TRBD1 (5 bases). The V gene lost 8 bases and the J gene lost 5 bases, with 12 bases spanning the gap. The CDR3 totals 13 residues. The germline V gene has CDR1 SNHLY and CDR2 FYNNEI. CDR3 DNA sequence: TGTGCCAGCGGCAGACAGCGAACCGGGGAGCTGTTTTTT. Amino acids: CASGRQRTGELFF.

This clonotype was picked up a small number of times. This chain connects TRBV6-4 to TRBJ2-1; D gene ambiguous. Trimming took off 3 bases at V and 7 bases at J, with 10 bases between the two ends. There are 13 residues in the CDR3. Germline loops: CDR1 MRHNA, CDR2 SNTAGT. The CDR3 DNA reads as TGTGCCAGCAGTGAGATGCGAGGTAATGAGCAGTTCTTC. The encoded protein is CASSEMRGNEQFF.

This clonotype occurred many times. The chain links TRBV7-9 to TRBJ1-2; D may be TRBD1 (5 bases). V shed 5 bases and J shed 4 bases, with 14 bases lying between them. This CDR3 spans 14 amino acids. Germline-derived CDR1 and CDR2 are SEHNR and FQNEAQ (reference sequence). The CDR3 sequence is CASSPPTESYGYTF. The CDR3 DNA reads TGTGCCAGCAGCCCCCCGACAGAGAGCTATGGCTACACCTTC.

The chain recombines TRBV15 with TRBJ1-5, with a weak D call TRBD1 (5 bases). The CDR3 is 13 residues long. Germline V gene data show CDR1 as LNHNV and CDR2 as YYDKDF (reference sequence). Trimming took 3 bases from V and 4 from J, leaving 7 bases between them. The CDR3, as DNA: TGTGCCACCAGCAGTAGACAGAATCAGCCCCAGCATTTT. It encodes CATSSRQNQPQHF.

The chain employs TRBV30 and TRBJ1-5; maybe TRBD1 (6 bases). Germline assignment: CDR1 GTSNPN and CDR2 SVGIG (reference sequence). The germline V and J ends were trimmed by 0 bases and 6 bases, with 9 bases remaining between them. The CDR3 is 13 amino acids. The CDR3 nucleotides read TGTGCCTGGAGTGTCAGGGGCGCTCAGCCCCAGCATTTT. It codes for CAWSVRGAQPQHF.

The chain joins TRBV20-1 to TRBJ2-5; either TRBD1 or TRBD2 may supply D (6 bases each). The CDR3 runs 13 residues. Per the germline V gene, CDR1 is DFQATT and CDR2 is SNEGSKA (reference sequence). Trimming took off 1 base at V and 5 bases at J, with 11 bases between the two ends. CDR3 sequence (DNA): TGCAGTGCTAGAGGGGGGGCCTGGGAGACCCAGTACTTC. This gives the protein CSARGGAWETQYF.

This clonotype was detected only a few times. The chain employs TRBV20-1 and TRBJ1-1; a weak D match, TRBD1 (5 bases). Trimming removed 3 bases from V and 5 bases from J, with 13 bases in between. Germline V CDR1 and CDR2: DFQATT, SNEGSKA (reference sequence). The CDR3 is 13 amino acids. CDR3 in amino acids: CSARGRAGTEAFF. Written as DNA, the CDR3 is TGCAGTGCTAGGGGCAGGGCAGGGACTGAAGCTTTCTTT.

The chain employs TRBV11-3 and TRBJ2-7; D might be TRBD2 (6 bases). This CDR3 region has 14 residues. The V end was cut by 5 bases, the J end by 0 bases, with 11 bases between. Germline lookup yields CDR1 SGHNT and CDR2 YENEEA. CDR3 amino acids: CASSASGLSYEQYF. CDR3 sequence (DNA): TGTGCCAGCAGCGCCAGCGGGCTCTCCTACGAGCAGTACTTC.